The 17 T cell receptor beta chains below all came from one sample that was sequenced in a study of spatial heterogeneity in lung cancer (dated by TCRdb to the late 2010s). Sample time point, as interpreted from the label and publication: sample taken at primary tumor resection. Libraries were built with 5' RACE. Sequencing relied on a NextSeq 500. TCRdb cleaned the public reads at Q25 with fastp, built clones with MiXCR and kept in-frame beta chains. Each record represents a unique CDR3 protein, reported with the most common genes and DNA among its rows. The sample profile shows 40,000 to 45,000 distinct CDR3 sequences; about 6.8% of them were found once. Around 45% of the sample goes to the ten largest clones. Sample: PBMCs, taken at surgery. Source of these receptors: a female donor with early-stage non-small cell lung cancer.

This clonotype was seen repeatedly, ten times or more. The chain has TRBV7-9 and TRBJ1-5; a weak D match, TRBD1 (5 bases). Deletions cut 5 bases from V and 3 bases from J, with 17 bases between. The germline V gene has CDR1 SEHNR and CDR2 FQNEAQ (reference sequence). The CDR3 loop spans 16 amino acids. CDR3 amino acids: CASSLTAGPSNQPQHF. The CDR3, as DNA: TGTGCCAGCAGCCTGACAGCAGGCCCTTCCAATCAGCCCCAGCATTTT.

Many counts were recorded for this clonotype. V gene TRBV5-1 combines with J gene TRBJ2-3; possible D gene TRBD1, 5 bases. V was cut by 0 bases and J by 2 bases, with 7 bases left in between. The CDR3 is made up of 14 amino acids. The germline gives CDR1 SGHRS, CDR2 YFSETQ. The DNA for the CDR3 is TGCGCCAGCAGCTTGGCCGGACACACAGATACGCAGTATTTT. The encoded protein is CASSLAGHTDTQYF.

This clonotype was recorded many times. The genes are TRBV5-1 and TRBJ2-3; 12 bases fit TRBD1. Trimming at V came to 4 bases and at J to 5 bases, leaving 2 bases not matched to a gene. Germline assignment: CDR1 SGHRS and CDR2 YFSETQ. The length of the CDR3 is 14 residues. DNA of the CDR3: TGCGCCAGCAGCAGGGACAGGGGGCAAGATACGCAGTATTTT. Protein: CASSRDRGQDTQYF.

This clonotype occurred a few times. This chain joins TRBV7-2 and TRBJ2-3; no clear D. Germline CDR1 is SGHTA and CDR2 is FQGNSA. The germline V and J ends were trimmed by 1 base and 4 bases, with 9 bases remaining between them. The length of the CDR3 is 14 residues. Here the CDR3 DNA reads TGTGCCAGCAGCTTAGGAATCTCCCCAGATACGCAGTATTTT. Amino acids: CASSLGISPDTQYF. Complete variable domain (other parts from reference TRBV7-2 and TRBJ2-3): GAGVSQSPSNKVTEKGKDVELRCDPISGHTALYWYRQSLGQGLEFLIYFQGNSAPDKSGLPSDRFSAERTGGSVSTLTIQRTQQEDSAVYLCASSLGISPDTQYFGPGTRLTVL.

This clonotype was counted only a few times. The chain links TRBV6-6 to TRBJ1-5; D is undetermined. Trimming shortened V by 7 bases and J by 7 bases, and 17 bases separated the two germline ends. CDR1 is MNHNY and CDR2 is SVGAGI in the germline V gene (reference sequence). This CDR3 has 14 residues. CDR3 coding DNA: TGTGCCAGCAAATACGGCCGCCCCGGCCAGCCCCAGCATTTT. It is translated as CASKYGRPGQPQHF.

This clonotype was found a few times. The DNA for the CDR3 is TGTGCCACCAGTGATTCCGGACAGGGTGGATCAGCTTTCTTT. Translation: CATSDSGQGGSAFF. The V and J genes are TRBV24-1 and TRBJ1-1, with TRBD1 matching over 8 bases. This CDR3 has 14 residues. CDR1 is KGHDR and CDR2 is SFDVKD in the germline V gene. The V segment lost 2 bases and the J segment 10 bases; nucleotides outside the gene matches: 8.

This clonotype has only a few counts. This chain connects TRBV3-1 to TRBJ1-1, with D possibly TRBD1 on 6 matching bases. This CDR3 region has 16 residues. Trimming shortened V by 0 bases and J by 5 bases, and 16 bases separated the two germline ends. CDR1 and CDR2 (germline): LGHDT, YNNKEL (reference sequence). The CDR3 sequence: CASSQEQGGPGTEAFF. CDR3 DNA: TGTGCCAGCAGCCAAGAGCAAGGGGGGCCCGGGACTGAAGCTTTCTTT.

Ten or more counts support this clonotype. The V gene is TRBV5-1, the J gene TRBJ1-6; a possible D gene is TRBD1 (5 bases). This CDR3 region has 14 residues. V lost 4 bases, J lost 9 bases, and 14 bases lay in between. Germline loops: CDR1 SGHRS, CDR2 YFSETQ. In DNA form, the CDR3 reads TGCGCCAGCAGCCCGGACGGGGGTGGTTCACCCCTCCACTTT. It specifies CASSPDGGGSPLHF.

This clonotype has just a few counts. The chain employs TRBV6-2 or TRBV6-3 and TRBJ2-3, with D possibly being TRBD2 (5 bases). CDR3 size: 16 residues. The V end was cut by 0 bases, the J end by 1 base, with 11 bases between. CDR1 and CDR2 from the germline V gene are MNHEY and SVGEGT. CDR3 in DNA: TGTGCCAGCAGTTACTCGAAAGGGAGCCGCACAGATACGCAGTATTTT. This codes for CASSYSKGSRTDTQYF.

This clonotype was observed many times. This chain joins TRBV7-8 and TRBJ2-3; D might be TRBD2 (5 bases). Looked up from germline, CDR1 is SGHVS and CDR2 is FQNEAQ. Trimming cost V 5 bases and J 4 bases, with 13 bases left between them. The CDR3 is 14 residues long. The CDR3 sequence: CASSLRARADTQYF. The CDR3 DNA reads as TGTGCCAGCAGCCTAAGGGCGAGGGCAGATACGCAGTATTTT.

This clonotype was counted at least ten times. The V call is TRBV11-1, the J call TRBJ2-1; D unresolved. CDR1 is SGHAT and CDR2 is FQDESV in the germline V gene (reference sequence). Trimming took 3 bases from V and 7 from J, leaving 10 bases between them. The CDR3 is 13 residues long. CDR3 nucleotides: TGTGCCAGCAGCTTCGACCCCCGGAATGAGCAGTTCTTC. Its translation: CASSFDPRNEQFF.

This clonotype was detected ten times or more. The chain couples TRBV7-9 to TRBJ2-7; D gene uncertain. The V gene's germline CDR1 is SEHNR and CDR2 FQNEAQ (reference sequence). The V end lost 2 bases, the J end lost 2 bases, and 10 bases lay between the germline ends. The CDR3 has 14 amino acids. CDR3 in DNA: TGTGCCAGCAGCTTATTGGACGGAGCCTACGAGCAGTACTTC. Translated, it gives CASSLLDGAYEQYF. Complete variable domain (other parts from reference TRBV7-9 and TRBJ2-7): DTGVSQNPRHKITKRGQNVTFRCDPISEHNRLYWYRQTLGQGPEFLTYFQNEAQLEKSRLLSDRFSAERPKGSFSTLEIQRTEQGDSAMYLCASSLLDGAYEQYFGPGTRLTVT.

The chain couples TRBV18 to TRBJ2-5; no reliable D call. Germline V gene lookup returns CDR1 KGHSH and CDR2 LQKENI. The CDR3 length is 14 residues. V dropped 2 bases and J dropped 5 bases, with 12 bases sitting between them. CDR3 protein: CASSPSGVKETQYF. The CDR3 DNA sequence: TGTGCCAGCTCACCAAGTGGTGTGAAGGAGACCCAGTACTTC.

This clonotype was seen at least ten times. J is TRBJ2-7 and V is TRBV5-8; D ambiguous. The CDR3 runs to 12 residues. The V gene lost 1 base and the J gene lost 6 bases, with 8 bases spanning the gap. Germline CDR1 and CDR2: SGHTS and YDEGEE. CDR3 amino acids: CASSLSAVEQYF. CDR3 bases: TGTGCCAGCAGCTTGTCCGCGGTCGAGCAGTACTTC.

This CDR3 is CAWSLSTGGAKNIQYF. CDR3 DNA sequence: TGTGCCTGGAGTCTTTCAACTGGGGGCGCCAAAAACATTCAGTACTTC. This rearrangement joins TRBV30 to TRBJ2-4; D is possibly TRBD1 (6 bases). This CDR3 is 16 amino acids long. The germline gives CDR1 GTSNPN, CDR2 SVGIG (reference sequence). The V gene lost 2 bases and the J gene lost 1 base, with 15 bases spanning the gap.

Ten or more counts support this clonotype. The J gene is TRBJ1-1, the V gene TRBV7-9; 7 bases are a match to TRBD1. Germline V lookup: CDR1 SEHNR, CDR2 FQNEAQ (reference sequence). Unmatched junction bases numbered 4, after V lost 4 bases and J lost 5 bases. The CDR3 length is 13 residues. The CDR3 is CASSSQQGTEAFF. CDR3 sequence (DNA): TGTGCCAGCAGCTCCCAACAGGGGACTGAAGCTTTCTTT.

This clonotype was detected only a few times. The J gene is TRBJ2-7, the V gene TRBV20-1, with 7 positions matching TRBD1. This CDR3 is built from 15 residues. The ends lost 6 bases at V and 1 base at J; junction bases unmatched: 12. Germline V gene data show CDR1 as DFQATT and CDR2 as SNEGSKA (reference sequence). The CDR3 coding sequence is TGCAGTGCACCGAGACAGGGCGACTCGTCCTACGAGCAGTACTTC. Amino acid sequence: CSAPRQGDSSYEQYF.